One sample yielded the 8 T cell receptor beta chains listed below, sequenced in a study of T cell repertoires in cytomegalovirus infection. TCRdb analysed the reads with MiXCR anew, one entry per CDR3 protein. This table has 150,000 or so distinct CDR3 sequences, about 25% appearing once. Sequencing used PBMCs. The receptor set was obtained from a human donor in good health (CMV status not recorded). Some clones in this sample may be carry-over from other donors' samples.

The chain links TRBV20-1 to TRBJ2-5; a possible D gene is TRBD2 (5 bases). Germline CDR1 and CDR2: DFQATT and SNEGSKA (reference sequence). The CDR3 is 11 residues long. The V end was cut by 8 bases, the J end by 4 bases, with 11 bases between. CDR3 loop: CSPLGAETQYF. Here the CDR3 DNA reads TGCAGTCCCTTGGGAGCAGAGACCCAGTACTTC.

This clonotype was observed at least ten times. The J gene is TRBJ1-4, the V gene TRBV7-8; tentative D call: TRBD1 (6 bases). Trimming removed 0 bases at V and 11 bases at J, with 16 bases between. The CDR3 totals 15 residues. Germline CDR1 reads SGHVS; CDR2 reads FQNEAQ. CDR3 nucleotides: TGTGCCAGCAGCTTAGCGAGGGACAAGCCCACCAAACTGTTTTTT. Translation: CASSLARDKPTKLFF. Variable domain in full (rest from reference TRBV7-8 and TRBJ1-4): GAGVSQSPRYKVAKRGQDVALRCDPISGHVSLFWYQQALGQGPEFLTYFQNEAQLDKSGLPSDRFFAERPEGSVSTLKIQRTQQEDSAVYLCASSLARDKPTKLFFGSGTQLSVL.

The CDR3 DNA is TGCAGTGCTAGGTCTACTAGTACTATTGAGCAGTTCTTC. Translating gives CSARSTSTIEQFF. The genes are TRBV20-1 and TRBJ2-1, with D possibly matching TRBD2 (5 bases). Germline CDR1 DFQATT, CDR2 SNEGSKA (reference sequence). The V end lost 3 bases, the J end lost 9 bases, and 15 bases lay between the germline ends. The CDR3 is 13 residues long.

The chain employs TRBV7-9 and TRBJ2-1, with 10 nucleotides matching TRBD2. Germline V gene sequence: CDR1 SEHNR, CDR2 FQNEAQ (reference sequence). The length of the CDR3 is 18 residues. Trimming cost V 0 bases and J 7 bases; bases outside gene matches: 12. The chain's CDR3 is CASSLATLLAGPGNEQFF. The CDR3 region has the DNA TGTGCCAGCAGCTTAGCAACTTTACTAGCGGGACCTGGGAATGAGCAGTTCTTC.

By frequency in the sample, this clonotype is medium-sized. The chain combines TRBV7-6 with TRBJ2-7, with D uncertain. Germline CDR1 SGHVS, CDR2 FNYEAQ. The CDR3 is made up of 14 amino acids. Trimming stripped 1 base from V and 1 base from J, with 8 bases between. CDR3 nucleotides: TGTGCCAGCAGCTTAGACCCGAGGTCCTACGAGCAGTACTTC. Protein sequence: CASSLDPRSYEQYF.

This clonotype was seen many times. This sequence joins TRBV7-4 and TRBJ1-2, with TRBD1 identical over 7 bases. Trimming cost V 5 bases and J 7 bases; bases outside gene matches: 7. There are 13 residues in the CDR3. Germline-derived CDR1 and CDR2 are SGHVT and SQSDAQ. CDR3 region: CASSPRTGSGYTF. DNA for the CDR3: TGTGCCAGCAGCCCGCGGACAGGCTCTGGCTACACCTTC.

The CDR3 sequence: CASSPRGGPSTDTQYF. The DNA for the CDR3 is TGTGCCAGCAGCCCCAGGGGGGGGCCAAGCACAGATACGCAGTATTTT. The V call is TRBV5-4, the J call TRBJ2-3; possibly TRBD1 or TRBD2 for D (7 bases each). This CDR3 spans 16 amino acids. Trimming shortened V by 4 bases and J by 0 bases, and 15 bases separated the two germline ends. Germline CDR1 is SGHNT and CDR2 is YYREEE (reference sequence).

The genes are TRBV9 and TRBJ2-1; D uncertain. Germline V gene sequence: CDR1 SGDLS, CDR2 YYNGEE. Trimming took off 4 bases at V and 5 bases at J, with 10 bases between the two ends. This CDR3 spans 13 amino acids. In nucleotides, the CDR3 is TGTGCCAGCAGCCAGGCCGGAAACAATGAGCAGTTCTTC. It yields the protein CASSQAGNNEQFF.